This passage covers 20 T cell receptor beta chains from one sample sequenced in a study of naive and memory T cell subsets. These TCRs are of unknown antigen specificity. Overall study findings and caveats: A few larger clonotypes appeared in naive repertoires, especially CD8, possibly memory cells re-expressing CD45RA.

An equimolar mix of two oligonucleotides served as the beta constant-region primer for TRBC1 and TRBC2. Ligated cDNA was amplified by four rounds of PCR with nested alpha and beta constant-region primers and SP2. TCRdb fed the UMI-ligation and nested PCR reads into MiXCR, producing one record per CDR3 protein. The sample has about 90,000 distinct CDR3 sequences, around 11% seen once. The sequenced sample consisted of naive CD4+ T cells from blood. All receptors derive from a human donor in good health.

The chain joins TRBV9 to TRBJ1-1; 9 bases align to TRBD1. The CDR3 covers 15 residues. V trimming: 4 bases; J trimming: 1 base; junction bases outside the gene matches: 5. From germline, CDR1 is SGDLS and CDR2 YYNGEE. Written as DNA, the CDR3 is TGTGCCAGCAGCACACGGACAGGGGCGAACACTGAAGCTTTCTTT. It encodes CASSTRTGANTEAFF.

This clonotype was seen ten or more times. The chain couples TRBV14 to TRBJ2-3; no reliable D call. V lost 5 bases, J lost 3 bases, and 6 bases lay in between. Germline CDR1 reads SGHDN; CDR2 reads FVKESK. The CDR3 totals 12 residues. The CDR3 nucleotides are TGTGCCAGCAGCTTAAGAACAGATACGCAGTATTTT. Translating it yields CASSLRTDTQYF.

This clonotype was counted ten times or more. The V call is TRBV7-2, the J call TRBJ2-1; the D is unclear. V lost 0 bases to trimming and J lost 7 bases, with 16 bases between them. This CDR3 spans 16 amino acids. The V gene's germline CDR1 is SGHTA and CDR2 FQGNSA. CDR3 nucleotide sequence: TGTGCCAGCAGCTTAGCGGGCATAGGGCTTGGGAATGAGCAGTTCTTC. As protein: CASSLAGIGLGNEQFF.

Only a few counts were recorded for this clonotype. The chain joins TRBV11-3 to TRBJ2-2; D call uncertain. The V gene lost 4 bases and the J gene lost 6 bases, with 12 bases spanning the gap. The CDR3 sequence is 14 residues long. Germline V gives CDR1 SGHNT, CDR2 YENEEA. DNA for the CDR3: TGTGCCAGCAGCTCCCTGACATTCTCCGGGGAGCTGTTTTTT. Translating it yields CASSSLTFSGELFF. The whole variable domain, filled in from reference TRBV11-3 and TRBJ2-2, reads EAGVVQSPRYKIIEKKQPVAFWCNPISGHNTLYWYLQNLGQGPELLIRYENEEAVDDSQLPKDRFSAERLKGVDSTLKIQPAELGDSAVYLCASSSLTFSGELFFGEGSRLTVL.

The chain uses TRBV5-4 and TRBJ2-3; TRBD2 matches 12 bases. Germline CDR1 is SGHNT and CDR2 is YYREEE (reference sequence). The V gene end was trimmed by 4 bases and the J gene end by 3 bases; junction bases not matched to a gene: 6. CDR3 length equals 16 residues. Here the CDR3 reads CASSNRLAGATDTQYF. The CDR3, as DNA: TGTGCCAGCAGCAACAGACTAGCGGGGGCGACAGATACGCAGTATTTT.

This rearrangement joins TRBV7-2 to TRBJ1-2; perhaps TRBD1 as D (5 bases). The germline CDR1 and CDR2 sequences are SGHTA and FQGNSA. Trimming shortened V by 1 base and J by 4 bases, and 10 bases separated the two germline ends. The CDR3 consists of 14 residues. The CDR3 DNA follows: TGTGCCAGCAGCTTAGTAATGGGGGTCTATGGCTACACCTTC. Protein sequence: CASSLVMGVYGYTF. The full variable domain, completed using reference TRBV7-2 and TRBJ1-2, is GAGVSQSPSNKVTEKGKDVELRCDPISGHTALYWYRQSLGQGLEFLIYFQGNSAPDKSGLPSDRFSAERTGGSVSTLTIQRTQQEDSAVYLCASSLVMGVYGYTFGSGTRLTVV.

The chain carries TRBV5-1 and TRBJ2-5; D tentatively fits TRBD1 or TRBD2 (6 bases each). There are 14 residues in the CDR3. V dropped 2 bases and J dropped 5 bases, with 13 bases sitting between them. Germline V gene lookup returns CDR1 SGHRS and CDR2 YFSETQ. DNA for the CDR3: TGCGCCAGCAGCTTAAAAGGGGGGCCGGAGACCCAGTACTTC. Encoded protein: CASSLKGGPETQYF.

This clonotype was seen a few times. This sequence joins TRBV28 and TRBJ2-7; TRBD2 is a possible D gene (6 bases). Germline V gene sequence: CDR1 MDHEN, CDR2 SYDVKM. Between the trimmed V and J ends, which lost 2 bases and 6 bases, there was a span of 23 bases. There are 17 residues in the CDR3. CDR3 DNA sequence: TGTGCCAGCAGTTTACCCCTCCGGGGGAAAAAGCCTTGCGAGCAGTACTTC. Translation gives CASSLPLRGKKPCEQYF.

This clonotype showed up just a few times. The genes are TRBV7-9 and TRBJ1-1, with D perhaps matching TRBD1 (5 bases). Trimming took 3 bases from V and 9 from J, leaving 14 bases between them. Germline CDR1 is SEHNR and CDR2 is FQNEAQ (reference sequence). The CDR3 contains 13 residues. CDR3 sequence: CASSFSPGTQAFF. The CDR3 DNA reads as TGTGCCAGCAGCTTTTCCCCCGGGACTCAAGCTTTCTTT.

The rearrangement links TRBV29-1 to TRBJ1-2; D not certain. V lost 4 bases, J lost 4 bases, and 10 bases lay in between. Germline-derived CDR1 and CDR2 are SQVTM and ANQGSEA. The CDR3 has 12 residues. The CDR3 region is CSVAGRFYGYTF. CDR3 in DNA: TGCAGCGTTGCTGGGAGATTCTATGGCTACACCTTC.

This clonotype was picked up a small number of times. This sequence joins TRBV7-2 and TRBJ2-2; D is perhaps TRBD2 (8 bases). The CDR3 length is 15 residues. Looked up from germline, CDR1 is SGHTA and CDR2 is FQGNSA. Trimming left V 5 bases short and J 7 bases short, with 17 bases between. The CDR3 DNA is TGTGCCAGCAGCCAGGGGGGGACTAGTTTCGGGGAGCTGTTTTTT. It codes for CASSQGGTSFGELFF. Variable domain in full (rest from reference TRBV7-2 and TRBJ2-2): GAGVSQSPSNKVTEKGKDVELRCDPISGHTALYWYRQSLGQGLEFLIYFQGNSAPDKSGLPSDRFSAERTGGSVSTLTIQRTQQEDSAVYLCASSQGGTSFGELFFGEGSRLTVL.

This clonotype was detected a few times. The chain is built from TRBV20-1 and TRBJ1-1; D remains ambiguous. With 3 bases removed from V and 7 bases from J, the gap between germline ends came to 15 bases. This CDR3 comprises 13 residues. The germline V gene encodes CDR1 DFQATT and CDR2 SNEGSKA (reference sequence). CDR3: CSASPNTADEAFF. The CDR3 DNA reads TGCAGTGCTAGTCCTAACACAGCAGATGAAGCTTTCTTT.

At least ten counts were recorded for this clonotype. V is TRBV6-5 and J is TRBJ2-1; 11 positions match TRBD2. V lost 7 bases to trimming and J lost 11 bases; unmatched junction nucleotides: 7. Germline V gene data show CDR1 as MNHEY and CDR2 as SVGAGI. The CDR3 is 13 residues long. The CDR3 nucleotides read TGTGCCAGCAAAACTAGCGGGAGCGACAAGCAGTTCTTC. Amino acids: CASKTSGSDKQFF.

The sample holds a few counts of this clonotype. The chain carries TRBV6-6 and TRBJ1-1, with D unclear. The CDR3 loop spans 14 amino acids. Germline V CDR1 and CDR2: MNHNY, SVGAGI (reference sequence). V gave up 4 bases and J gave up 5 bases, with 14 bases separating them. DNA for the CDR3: TGTGCCAGCAGTTCCCAACCGCGGTGGACTGAAGCTTTCTTT. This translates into CASSSQPRWTEAFF.

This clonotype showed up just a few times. As DNA, the CDR3 is TGCGCCAGCAGCCAAGTTAGCGGGAGGGCCAGAGAGACCCAGTACTTC. Its protein product is CASSQVSGRARETQYF. The chain is built from TRBV4-3 and TRBJ2-5, with 11 bases aligning to TRBD2. The germline gives CDR1 LGHNA, CDR2 YSLEER. The CDR3 is 16 residues long. The junction had 5 bases not matched to a gene; V was cut back by 1 base and J by 4 bases.

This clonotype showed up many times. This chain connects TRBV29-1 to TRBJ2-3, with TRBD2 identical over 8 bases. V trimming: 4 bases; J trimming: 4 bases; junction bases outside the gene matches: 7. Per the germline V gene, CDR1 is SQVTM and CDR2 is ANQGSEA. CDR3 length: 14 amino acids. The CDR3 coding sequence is TGCAGCGTTGTCTTCGGGGGGGTCCCAGATACGCAGTATTTT. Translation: CSVVFGGVPDTQYF.

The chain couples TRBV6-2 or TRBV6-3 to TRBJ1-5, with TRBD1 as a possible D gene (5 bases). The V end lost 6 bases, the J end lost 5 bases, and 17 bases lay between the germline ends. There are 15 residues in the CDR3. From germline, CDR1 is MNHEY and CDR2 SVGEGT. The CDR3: CASSTLWDVYQPQHF. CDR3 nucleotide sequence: TGTGCCAGCAGCACCCTCTGGGACGTCTATCAGCCCCAGCATTTT.

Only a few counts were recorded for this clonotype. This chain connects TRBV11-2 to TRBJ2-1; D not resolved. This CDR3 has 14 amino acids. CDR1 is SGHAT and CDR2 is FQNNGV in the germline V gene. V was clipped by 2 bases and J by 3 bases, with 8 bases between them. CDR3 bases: TGTGCCAGCAGCTTACTCTACAGCTACAATGAGCAGTTCTTC. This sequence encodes CASSLLYSYNEQFF.

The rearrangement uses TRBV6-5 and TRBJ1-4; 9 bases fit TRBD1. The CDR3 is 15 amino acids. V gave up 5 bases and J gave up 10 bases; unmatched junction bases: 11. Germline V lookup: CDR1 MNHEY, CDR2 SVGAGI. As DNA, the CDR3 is TGTGCCAGCAGTCCCGAGGGGACAGGGATAGGAAAACTGTTTTTT. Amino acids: CASSPEGTGIGKLFF.

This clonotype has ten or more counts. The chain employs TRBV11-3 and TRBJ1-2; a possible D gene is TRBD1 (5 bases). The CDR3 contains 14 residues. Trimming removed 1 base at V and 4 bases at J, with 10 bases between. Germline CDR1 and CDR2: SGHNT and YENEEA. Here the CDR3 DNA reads TGTGCCAGCAGCTTAGCGGGGCAGGGCTATGGCTACACCTTC. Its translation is CASSLAGQGYGYTF.